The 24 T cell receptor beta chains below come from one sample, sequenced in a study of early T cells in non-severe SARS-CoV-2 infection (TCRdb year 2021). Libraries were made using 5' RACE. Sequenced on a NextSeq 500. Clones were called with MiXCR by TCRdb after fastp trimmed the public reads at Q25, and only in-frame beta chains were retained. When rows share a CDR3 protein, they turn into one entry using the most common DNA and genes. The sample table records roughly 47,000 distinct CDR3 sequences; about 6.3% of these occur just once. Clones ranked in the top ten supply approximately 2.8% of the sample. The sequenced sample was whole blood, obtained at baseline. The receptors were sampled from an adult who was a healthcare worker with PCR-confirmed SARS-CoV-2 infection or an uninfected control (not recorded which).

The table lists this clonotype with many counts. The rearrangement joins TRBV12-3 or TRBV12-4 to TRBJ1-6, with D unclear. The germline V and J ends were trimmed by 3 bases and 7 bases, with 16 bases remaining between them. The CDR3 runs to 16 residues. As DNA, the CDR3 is TGTGCCAGCAGTTTTATGTTCGCAGGTGGAAATTCACCCCTCCACTTT. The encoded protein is CASSFMFAGGNSPLHF.

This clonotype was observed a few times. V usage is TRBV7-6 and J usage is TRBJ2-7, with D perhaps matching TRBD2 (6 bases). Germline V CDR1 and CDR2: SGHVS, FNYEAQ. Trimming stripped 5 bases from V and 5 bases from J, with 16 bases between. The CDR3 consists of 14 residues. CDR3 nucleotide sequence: TGTGCCAGCAGCCCGGCGGGCAGGGAGGACGAGCAGTACTTC. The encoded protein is CASSPAGREDEQYF.

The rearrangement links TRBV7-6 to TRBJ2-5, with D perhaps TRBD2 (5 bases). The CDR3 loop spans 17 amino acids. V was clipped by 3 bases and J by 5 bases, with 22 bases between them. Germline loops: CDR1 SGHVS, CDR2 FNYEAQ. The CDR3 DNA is TGTGCCAGCAGCTTTGGGCCGGGAAATGACCTAGGGGAGACCCAGTACTTC. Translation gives CASSFGPGNDLGETQYF.

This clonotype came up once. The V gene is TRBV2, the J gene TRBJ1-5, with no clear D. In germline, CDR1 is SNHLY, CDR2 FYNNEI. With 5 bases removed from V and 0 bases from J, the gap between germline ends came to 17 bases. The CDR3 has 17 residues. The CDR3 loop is CASSHHPGVNSNQPQHF. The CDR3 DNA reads TGTGCCAGCAGTCACCATCCCGGCGTGAATAGCAATCAGCCCCAGCATTTT.

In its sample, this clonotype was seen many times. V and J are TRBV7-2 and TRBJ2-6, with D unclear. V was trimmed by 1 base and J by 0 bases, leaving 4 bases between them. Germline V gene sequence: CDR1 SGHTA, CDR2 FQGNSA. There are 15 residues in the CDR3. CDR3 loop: CASSLGLSGANVLTF. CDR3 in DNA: TGTGCCAGCAGCTTAGGGCTCTCTGGGGCCAACGTCCTGACTTTC.

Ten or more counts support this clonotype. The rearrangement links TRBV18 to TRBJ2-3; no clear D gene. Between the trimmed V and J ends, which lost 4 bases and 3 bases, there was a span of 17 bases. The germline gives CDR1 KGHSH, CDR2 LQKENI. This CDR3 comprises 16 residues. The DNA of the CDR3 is TGTGCCAGCTCACTGTCAAGGGTGAAAGGGACAGATACGCAGTATTTT. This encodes CASSLSRVKGTDTQYF.

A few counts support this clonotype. CDR3 region: CASSPTVTEAFF. In DNA form, the CDR3 reads TGTGCCAGCAGCCCGACCGTCACTGAAGCTTTCTTT. The chain recombines TRBV7-9 with TRBJ1-1; D is ambiguous. The CDR3 runs to 12 residues. Per germline, CDR1 SEHNR and CDR2 FQNEAQ (reference sequence). Trimming stripped 5 bases from V and 4 bases from J, with 8 bases between.

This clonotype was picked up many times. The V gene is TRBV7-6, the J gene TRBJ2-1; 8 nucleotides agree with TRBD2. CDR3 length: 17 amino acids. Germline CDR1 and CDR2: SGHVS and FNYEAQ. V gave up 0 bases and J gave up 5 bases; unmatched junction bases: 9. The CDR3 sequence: CASSLALPRGANNEQFF. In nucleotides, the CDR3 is TGTGCCAGCAGCTTAGCTCTCCCGCGGGGGGCTAACAATGAGCAGTTCTTC.

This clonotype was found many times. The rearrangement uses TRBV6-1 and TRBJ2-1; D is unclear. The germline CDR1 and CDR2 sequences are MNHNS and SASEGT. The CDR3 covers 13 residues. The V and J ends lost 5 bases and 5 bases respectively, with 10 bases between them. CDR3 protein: CASSLWANNEQFF. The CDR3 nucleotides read TGTGCCAGCAGTTTGTGGGCGAACAATGAGCAGTTCTTC.

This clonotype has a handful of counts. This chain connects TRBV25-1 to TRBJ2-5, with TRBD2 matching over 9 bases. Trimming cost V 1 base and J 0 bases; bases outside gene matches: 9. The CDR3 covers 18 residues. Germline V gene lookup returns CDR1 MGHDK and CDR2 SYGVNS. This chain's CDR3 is CASSEWSSAGGHQETQYF. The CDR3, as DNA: TGTGCCAGCAGTGAATGGTCCTCAGCGGGGGGCCACCAAGAGACCCAGTACTTC.

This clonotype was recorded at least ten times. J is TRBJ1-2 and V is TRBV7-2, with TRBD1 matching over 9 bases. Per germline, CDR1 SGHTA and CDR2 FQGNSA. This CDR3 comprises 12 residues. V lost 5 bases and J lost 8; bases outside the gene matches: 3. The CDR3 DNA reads TGTGCCAGCAGCACGGGACAGGGAGGCTACACCTTC. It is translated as CASSTGQGGYTF.

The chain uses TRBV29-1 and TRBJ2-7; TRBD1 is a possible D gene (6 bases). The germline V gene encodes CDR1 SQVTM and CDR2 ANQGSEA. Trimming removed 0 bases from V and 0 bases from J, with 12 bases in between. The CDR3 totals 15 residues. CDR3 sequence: CSVEDGTGTSYEQYF. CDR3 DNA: TGCAGCGTTGAAGATGGAACAGGGACCTCCTACGAGCAGTACTTC.

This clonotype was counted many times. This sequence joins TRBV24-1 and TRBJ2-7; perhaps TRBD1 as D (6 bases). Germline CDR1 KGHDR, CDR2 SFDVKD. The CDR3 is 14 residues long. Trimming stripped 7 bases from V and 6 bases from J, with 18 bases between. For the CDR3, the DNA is TGTGCCACCAGCTCACGGGACACCCCCGGCGAGCAGTACTTC. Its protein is CATSSRDTPGEQYF.

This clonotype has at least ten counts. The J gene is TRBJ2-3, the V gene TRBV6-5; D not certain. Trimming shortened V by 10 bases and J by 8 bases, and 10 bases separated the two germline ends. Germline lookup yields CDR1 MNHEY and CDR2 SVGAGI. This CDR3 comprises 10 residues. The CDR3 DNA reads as TGTGCCATTGGGATCGGTACGCAGTATTTT. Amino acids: CAIGIGTQYF.

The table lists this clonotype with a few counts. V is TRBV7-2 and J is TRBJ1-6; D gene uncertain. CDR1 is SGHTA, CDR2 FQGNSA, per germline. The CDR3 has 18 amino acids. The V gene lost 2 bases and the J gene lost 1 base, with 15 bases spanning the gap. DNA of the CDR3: TGTGCCAGCAGCTTATACGGTTCTGGGCGGTCCTATAATTCACCCCTCCACTTT. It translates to CASSLYGSGRSYNSPLHF.

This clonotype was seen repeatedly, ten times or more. The CDR3 DNA sequence: TGTGCCAGCAGCCGACAACTAGCGGGGGTGTCTGGGGCCAACGTCCTGACTTTC. The encoded protein is CASSRQLAGVSGANVLTF. The gene calls are TRBV3-1 and TRBJ2-6; 11 bases match TRBD2. The CDR3 has 18 amino acids. Unmatched junction bases numbered 6, after V lost 4 bases and J lost 1 base. Germline loops: CDR1 LGHDT, CDR2 YNNKEL (reference sequence).

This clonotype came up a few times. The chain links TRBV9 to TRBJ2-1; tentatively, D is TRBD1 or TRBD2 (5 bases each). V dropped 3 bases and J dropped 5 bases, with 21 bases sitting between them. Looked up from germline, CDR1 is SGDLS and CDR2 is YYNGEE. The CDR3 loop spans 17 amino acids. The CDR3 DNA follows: TGTGCCAGCAGCGCTACCCCCCCCGGGACGGTTCACAATGAGCAGTTCTTC. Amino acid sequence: CASSATPPGTVHNEQFF.

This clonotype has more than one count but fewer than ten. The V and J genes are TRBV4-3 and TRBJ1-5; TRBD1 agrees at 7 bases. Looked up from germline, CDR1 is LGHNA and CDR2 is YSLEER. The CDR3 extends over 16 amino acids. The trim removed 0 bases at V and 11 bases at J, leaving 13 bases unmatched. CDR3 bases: TGCGCCAGCAGCCAAGAACCGGGAGCTCTCCAGGGGGCCCAGCATTTT. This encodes CASSQEPGALQGAQHF.

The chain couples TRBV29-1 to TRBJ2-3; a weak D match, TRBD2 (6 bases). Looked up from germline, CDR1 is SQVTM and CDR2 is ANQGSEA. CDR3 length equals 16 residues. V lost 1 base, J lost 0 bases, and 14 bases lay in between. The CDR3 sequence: CSVEGLADRSTDTQYF. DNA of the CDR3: TGCAGCGTTGAAGGGTTAGCGGACCGTAGCACAGATACGCAGTATTTT.

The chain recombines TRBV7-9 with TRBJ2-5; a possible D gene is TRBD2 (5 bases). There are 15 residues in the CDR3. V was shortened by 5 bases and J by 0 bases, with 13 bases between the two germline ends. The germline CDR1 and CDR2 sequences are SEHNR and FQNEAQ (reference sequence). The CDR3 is CASSPPGSYQETQYF. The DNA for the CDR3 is TGTGCCAGCAGCCCCCCGGGGTCGTACCAAGAGACCCAGTACTTC. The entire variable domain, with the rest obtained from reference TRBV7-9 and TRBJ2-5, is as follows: DTGVSQNPRHKITKRGQNVTFRCDPISEHNRLYWYRQTLGQGPEFLTYFQNEAQLEKSRLLSDRFSAERPKGSFSTLEIQRTEQGDSAMYLCASSPPGSYQETQYFGPGTRLLVL.

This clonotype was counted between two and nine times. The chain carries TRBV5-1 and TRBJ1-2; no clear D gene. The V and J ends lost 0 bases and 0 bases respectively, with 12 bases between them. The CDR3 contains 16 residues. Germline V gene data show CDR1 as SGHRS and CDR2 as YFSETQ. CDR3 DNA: TGCGCCAGCAGCTTGGCGCGAGCAACCGCTAACTATGGCTACACCTTC. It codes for CASSLARATANYGYTF.

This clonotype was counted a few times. CDR3 protein: CSARPVNTEAFF. CDR3 sequence (DNA): TGCAGTGCTAGACCCGTGAACACTGAAGCTTTCTTT. The chain joins TRBV20-1 to TRBJ1-1; D unclear. Germline-derived CDR1 and CDR2 are DFQATT and SNEGSKA (reference sequence). V lost 2 bases and J lost 0, with 4 bases in between. This CDR3 region has 12 residues.

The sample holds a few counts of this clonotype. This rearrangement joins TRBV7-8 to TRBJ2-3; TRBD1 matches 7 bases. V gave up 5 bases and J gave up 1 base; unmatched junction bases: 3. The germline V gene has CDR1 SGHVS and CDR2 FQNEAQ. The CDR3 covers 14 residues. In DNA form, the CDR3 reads TGTGCCAGCAGCGTGGGGACAGGCACAGATACGCAGTATTTT. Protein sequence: CASSVGTGTDTQYF.

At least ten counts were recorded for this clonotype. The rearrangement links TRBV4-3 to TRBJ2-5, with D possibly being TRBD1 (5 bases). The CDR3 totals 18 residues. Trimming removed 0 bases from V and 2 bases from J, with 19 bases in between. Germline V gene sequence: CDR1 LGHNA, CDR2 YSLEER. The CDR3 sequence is CASSQDNWSQGNQETQYF. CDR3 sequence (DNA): TGCGCCAGCAGCCAAGATAACTGGAGTCAGGGTAATCAAGAGACCCAGTACTTC.